This TCR beta chain is from a study of vaccination effects on CD4 cells after COVID-19. Across the study: Researchers obtained post-vaccine samples at a median of 72 days past the second dose. General observations from the study: Convalescent patients numbered few in the study; early post-infection timepoints were missing entirely.

Expansion of antigen-specific CD4+ T cells with viral peptide pools was carried out by the ViraFEST assay before sequencing. Subsequent to 10 days of culture, CD4+ T cells were isolated. The cohort was immunized with two doses of either the BNT162b2 or mRNA-1273 vaccine. CDR3 length equals 15 residues. The V gene's germline CDR1 is SGHRS and CDR2 YFSETQ. The J segment lost 4 bases and the V segment lost 4 bases, leaving 6 bases of the junction unmatched. Here immunoSEQ multiplex PCR was the method, and the copy in TCRdb shows in-frame clones only, minus some. The data contain roughly 68,000 clones, 70% to 85% of them singletons. In its sample, this clone was seen a few times. Its antigen is not known.

The source of this sequence is a human donor who received a COVID-19 vaccine. This material consisted of CD4+ T cells from PBMCs cultured with HCoV-229E spike peptides, taken after COVID-19 vaccination. The V and J genes are TRBV5-1 and TRBJ1-4, with 8 bases aligning to TRBD1. The DNA of the CDR3 is TGCGCCAGCAGCACCAGGGGGCAGGTTAATGAAAAACTGTTTTTT. This gives the protein CASSTRGQVNEKLFF.